Shown below are 21 T cell receptor beta chains from a single sample sequenced in a study of T cells in tumors and immune-related adverse events. Clones were sequenced by immunoSEQ multiplex PCR, and TCRdb holds only the in-frame ones, with some missing. Of about 11,000 clones listed, 85% to 95% are singletons. Sequenced material: lymph node tissue, taken from a patient treated with anti-PD-1 therapy. The receptors shown here come from a female donor with metastatic renal cell carcinoma.

The chain uses TRBV5-6 and TRBJ2-1, with 9 bases fitting TRBD2. Germline assignment: CDR1 SGHDT and CDR2 YYEEEE. This CDR3 spans 15 amino acids. V trimming: 5 bases; J trimming: 6 bases; junction bases outside the gene matches: 9. CDR3 protein: CASRVSGSAVNEQFF. The DNA for the CDR3 is TGTGCCAGCAGGGTTAGCGGGAGTGCTGTCAATGAGCAGTTCTTC.

The chain uses TRBV6-5 and TRBJ2-2, with 16 bases aligning to TRBD2. Per the germline V gene, CDR1 is MNHEY and CDR2 is SVGAGI. V shed 4 bases, J shed 6 bases, and the junction held 2 bases outside the gene matches. CDR3 size: 16 residues. The CDR3 coding sequence is TGTGCCAGCAGTTCCGGGACTAGCGGGGGGGCCGGGGAGCTGTTTTTT. Translation gives CASSSGTSGGAGELFF.

J is TRBJ1-2 and V is TRBV4-1; 8 bases are shared with TRBD1. The V and J ends lost 6 bases and 0 bases, in that order; junction bases with no gene match: 9. The CDR3 covers 16 residues. Germline V lookup: CDR1 MGHRA, CDR2 YSYEKL. CDR3 region: CASRDGQGRTNYGYTF. CDR3 bases: TGCGCCAGCAGGGACGGACAGGGCCGAACTAACTATGGCTACACCTTC.

This chain uses TRBV19 with TRBJ2-2, with 12 bases aligning to TRBD2. The CDR3 has 16 residues. Trimming cost V 6 bases and J 5 bases; bases outside gene matches: 7. CDR1 and CDR2 from the germline V gene are LNHDA and SQIVND (reference sequence). The CDR3 sequence: CASSGLAGSRTGELFF. In DNA, the CDR3 is TGTGCCAGTAGCGGACTAGCGGGAAGTCGGACCGGGGAGCTGTTTTTT.

This clone showed up just once. J is TRBJ1-3 and V is TRBV9, with TRBD1 matching over 7 bases. Germline V gene lookup returns CDR1 SGDLS and CDR2 YYNGEE. Germline trimming cut 3 bases from V and 0 bases from J; bases unmatched to any gene: 12. The CDR3 spans 18 residues. In DNA form, the CDR3 reads TGTGCCAGCAGCGGAATCGGGACAGTTCCAATCTCTGGAAACACCATATATTTT. Translation: CASSGIGTVPISGNTIYF.

This clone occurred once. This rearrangement joins TRBV27 to TRBJ2-3; 11 positions agree with TRBD2. J was trimmed by 2 bases and V by 6 bases; bases with no gene match: 10. The length of the CDR3 is 17 residues. Germline V gene data show CDR1 as MNHEY and CDR2 as SMNVEV (reference sequence). The CDR3 reads CASRLAGLAGFTDTQYF. Here the CDR3 DNA reads TGTGCCAGCAGGCTAGCAGGACTAGCGGGTTTCACAGATACGCAGTATTTT.

The V gene is TRBV27, the J gene TRBJ2-7, with TRBD2 matching 10 bases. Germline CDR1 is MNHEY and CDR2 is SMNVEV (reference sequence). The CDR3 runs 18 residues. The V and J ends lost 5 bases and 2 bases, in that order; junction bases with no gene match: 15. This chain's CDR3 is CASSPRGPLAGVTYEQYF. CDR3 DNA: TGTGCCAGCAGTCCAAGGGGACCCCTAGCGGGGGTTACCTACGAGCAGTACTTC.

V usage is TRBV5-6 and J usage is TRBJ2-3, with 14 bases that match TRBD2. The V segment lost 2 bases and the J segment 0 bases; nucleotides outside the gene matches: 5. The CDR3 covers 18 residues. The germline CDR1 and CDR2 sequences are SGHDT and YYEEEE. The CDR3 DNA follows: TGTGCCAGCAGCTTCCGGACTAGCGGGGGGCTTAGCACAGATACGCAGTATTTT. Protein sequence: CASSFRTSGGLSTDTQYF.

The chain links TRBV28 to TRBJ1-2; D is perhaps TRBD1 (6 bases). Germline V gene lookup returns CDR1 MDHEN and CDR2 SYDVKM. The CDR3 is 15 residues long. The germline V and J ends were trimmed by 5 bases and 4 bases, with 17 bases remaining between them. This CDR3 reads CASSPPTGTFYGYTF. The CDR3 DNA sequence: TGTGCCAGCAGTCCCCCGACAGGTACCTTCTATGGCTACACCTTC.

CDR3 sequence reads: CASSPAVQETQYF. The CDR3 bases are TGTGCCAGCAGCCCAGCGGTCCAAGAGACCCAGTACTTC. The V call is TRBV7-9, the J call TRBJ2-5; D may be TRBD2 (5 bases). Germline lookup yields CDR1 SEHNR and CDR2 FQNEAQ (reference sequence). The CDR3 has 13 amino acids. V was cut by 5 bases and J by 1 base, with 8 bases left in between.

The genes are TRBV18 and TRBJ2-7; D might be TRBD1 (5 bases). Between the trimmed V and J ends, which lost 2 bases and 1 base, there was a span of 12 bases. Germline V gives CDR1 KGHSH, CDR2 LQKENI. The CDR3 sequence is 15 residues long. CDR3 in DNA: TGTGCCAGCTCACCATTGTGGACAAATTCCTACGAGCAGTACTTC. This codes for CASSPLWTNSYEQYF.

This sequence joins TRBV27 and TRBJ2-5; TRBD2 agrees at 12 bases. The germline V gene has CDR1 MNHEY and CDR2 SMNVEV (reference sequence). V lost 8 bases and J lost 2; bases outside the gene matches: 9. The CDR3 extends over 16 amino acids. The CDR3 is CASGRLAGGPQETQYF. The CDR3 DNA reads TGTGCCAGCGGTCGGCTAGCGGGAGGGCCTCAAGAGACCCAGTACTTC.

The chain has TRBV5-6 and TRBJ1-2; unclear D gene. The CDR3 sequence is 13 residues long. Trimming removed 4 bases at V and 4 bases at J, with 11 bases between. CDR1 is SGHDT and CDR2 is YYEEEE in the germline V gene. The CDR3 spells CASSPASPYGYTF. In DNA, the CDR3 is TGTGCCAGCAGCCCCGCCAGCCCCTATGGCTACACCTTC.

The chain joins TRBV11-3 to TRBJ2-1; 11 bases match TRBD2. Per germline, CDR1 SGHNT and CDR2 YENEEA. Trimming took 5 bases from V and 3 from J; bases not matched to a gene: 3. The CDR3 loop spans 15 amino acids. The CDR3 protein is CASSQLAGDYNEQFF. The DNA for the CDR3 is TGTGCCAGCAGCCAACTAGCGGGAGACTACAATGAGCAGTTCTTC.

V and J are TRBV5-1 and TRBJ2-5; 10 nucleotides agree with TRBD2. V was pared by 3 bases and J by 4 bases, with 6 bases of the junction left unmatched. The V gene's germline CDR1 is SGHRS and CDR2 YFSETQ. The CDR3 sequence is 15 residues long. For the CDR3, the DNA is TGCGCCAGCAGCTCTACTAGCGGGGAGGGAGAGACCCAGTACTTC. It codes for CASSSTSGEGETQYF.

This sequence joins TRBV11-3 and TRBJ2-1, with 10 bases that match TRBD1. Losses at the gene ends were 1 base for V and 8 bases for J; bases not matched to a gene: 8. Germline CDR1 reads SGHNT; CDR2 reads YENEEA. The CDR3 is made up of 16 amino acids. This chain's CDR3 is CASSLGSRTGGDEQFF. The CDR3 DNA follows: TGTGCCAGCAGCTTAGGATCAAGGACAGGGGGAGATGAGCAGTTCTTC. Full variable domain (outside the CDR3, taken from reference TRBV11-3 and TRBJ2-1): EAGVVQSPRYKIIEKKQPVAFWCNPISGHNTLYWYLQNLGQGPELLIRYENEEAVDDSQLPKDRFSAERLKGVDSTLKIQPAELGDSAVYLCASSLGSRTGGDEQFFGPGTRLTVL.

This chain connects TRBV5-6 to TRBJ1-3; no clear D gene. Germline V gene data show CDR1 as SGHDT and CDR2 as YYEEEE. V lost 0 bases and J lost 4, with 14 bases in between. The CDR3 contains 16 residues. For the CDR3, the DNA is TGTGCCAGCAGCTTGGGTACAACCTGGAGGGGAAACACCATATATTTT. This sequence encodes CASSLGTTWRGNTIYF.

The CDR3 sequence is CASSLGQGYSPLHF. DNA of the CDR3: TGTGCCAGCAGTTTAGGGCAGGGTTATTCACCCCTCCACTTT. The chain links TRBV28 to TRBJ1-6, with D perhaps matching TRBD1 (5 bases). The CDR3 contains 14 residues. Germline-derived CDR1 and CDR2 are MDHEN and SYDVKM. The V end lost 2 bases, the J end lost 8 bases, and 10 bases lay between the germline ends.

This rearrangement joins TRBV28 to TRBJ1-1; a weak D match, TRBD1 (5 bases). The CDR3 is 14 residues long. CDR1 is MDHEN and CDR2 is SYDVKM in the germline V gene. V was trimmed by 5 bases and J by 0 bases, leaving 10 bases between them. In DNA, the CDR3 is TGTGCCAGCAGTCCGACAGAGATGAACACTGAAGCTTTCTTT. Amino acids: CASSPTEMNTEAFF. Based on the CDR3 plus reference TRBV28 and TRBJ1-1, the full variable domain is DVKVTQSSRYLVKRTGEKVFLECVQDMDHENMFWYRQDPGLGLRLIYFSYDVKMKEKGDIPEGYSVSREKKERFSLILESASTNQTSMYLCASSPTEMNTEAFFGQGTRLTVV.

The CDR3 spells CASSYSETEAFF. CDR3 bases: TGTGCCAGCAGTTACAGCGAGACTGAAGCTTTCTTT. The genes are TRBV6-6 and TRBJ1-1; D remains ambiguous. The CDR3 length is 12 residues. The V gene's germline CDR1 is MNHNY and CDR2 SVGAGI (reference sequence). The V end lost 2 bases, the J end lost 5 bases, and 6 bases lay between the germline ends.

J is TRBJ2-1 and V is TRBV7-9, with TRBD1 matching over 9 bases. V lost 2 bases, J lost 4 bases, and 6 bases stayed unmatched. Germline CDR1 is SEHNR and CDR2 is FQNEAQ (reference sequence). This CDR3 has 16 amino acids. CDR3 in DNA: TGTGCCAGCAGCTTAATAACAGGGGGCGCTTACAATGAGCAGTTCTTC. The encoded protein is CASSLITGGAYNEQFF.